This T cell receptor (beta chain) appears in the sequencing data of a study of Tregs in tolerant kidney transplant recipients. This clone was counted a few times. This table comes from immunoSEQ multiplex PCR, and its TCRdb copy is limited to in-frame clones, with some not included. Among about 60,000 clones listed, approximately 92% were seen once. The sequence derives from a human donor who received a combined kidney and bone marrow transplant. Sequencing was performed on CD8+ T cells from blood, taken before the transplant.

The CDR3 DNA sequence: TGTGCCAGTAGTTCAGTCGCTGGAAACACCATATATTTT. Amino acid sequence: CASSSVAGNTIYF. The V and J genes are TRBV19 and TRBJ1-3; no reliable D call. Looked up from germline, CDR1 is LNHDA and CDR2 is SQIVND (reference sequence). V lost 5 bases and J lost 2, with 7 bases in between. This CDR3 has 13 residues.